The rows below give T cell receptor beta chains drawn from one sample of a study of T cells in Graves' hyperthyroidism and ophthalmopathy. TCRdb reprocessed the multiplex PCR reads with MiXCR, giving one entry per CDR3 protein. The table has about 290,000 distinct CDR3 sequences, approximately 14% seen once; the top ten hold roughly 7.9%. Input material: blood. These receptor sequences come from a woman aged 40-49 years with Graves' hyperthyroidism. Each CDR3 is given with its conserved first and last residue. D genes are given only for firm matches. Clone size, where shown, is once, few, many, or a class for clones that have expanded.

clone_size	v_call	d_call	j_call	cdr3_aa	cdr3_nt
many	TRBV5-8	-	TRBJ1-3	CASSLFGSGNTIYF	TGTGCCAGCAGCTTGTTCGGGTCTGGAAACACCATATATTTT
-	TRBV15	TRBD2	TRBJ2-2	CATSSGLAGTTTGELFF	TGTGCCACCAGCTCGGGACTAGCTGGAACAACCACCGGGGAGCTGTTTTTT
-	TRBV2	TRBD2	TRBJ2-1	CASSGLAGGRHEQFF	TGTGCCAGCAGCGGACTAGCGGGAGGGCGACATGAGCAGTTCTTC
many	TRBV28	-	TRBJ2-1	CASSSFSWQGQFF	TGTGCCAGCAGTTCCTTTAGCTGGCAAGGGCAGTTCTTC
many	TRBV5-1	-	TRBJ2-7	CASSPAGFRGREQYF	TGCGCCAGCAGCCCCGCCGGGTTCCGTGGGAGAGAGCAGTACTTC
once	TRBV20-1	-	TRBJ2-7	CSAPLVTALYEQYF	TGCAGTGCTCCCCTGGTGACTGCACTCTACGAGCAGTACTTC
few	TRBV9	TRBD2	TRBJ2-1	CASSIETSGREEQFF	TGTGCCAGCAGCATCGAGACTAGCGGGAGAGAGGAGCAGTTCTTC
-	TRBV14	-	TRBJ1-1	CASSLRGLAGTEAFF	TGTGCCAGCAGCCTCCGTGGGTTAGCAGGCACTGAAGCTTTCTTT
many	TRBV28	-	TRBJ2-3	CASSFVSRTDTQYF	TGTGCCAGCAGTTTCGTCAGTCGCACAGATACGCAGTATTTT
many	TRBV11-1	TRBD1	TRBJ2-7	CATSLDGTGNYEQYF	TGTGCCACCAGCTTAGATGGGACAGGTAACTACGAGCAGTACTTC
many	TRBV7-3	-	TRBJ2-5	CASSFRGGTQYF	TGTGCCAGCAGCTTCAGGGGGGGGACCCAGTACTTC
many	TRBV11-2	-	TRBJ2-2	CASSLGRGRGARNTGELFF	TGTGCCAGCAGCTTGGGACGAGGAAGGGGAGCTAGGAACACCGGGGAGCTGTTTTTT
-	TRBV7-9	TRBD1	TRBJ2-2	CASSAGQGNTGELFF	TGTGCCAGCAGCGCGGGACAGGGAAACACCGGGGAGCTGTTTTTT
few	TRBV7-2	-	TRBJ2-1	CASAKGGGSSYNEQFF	TGTGCCAGCGCGAAGGGGGGGGGGAGCTCCTACAATGAGCAGTTCTTC
many	TRBV12-5	-	TRBJ1-2	CASGHGSKNYGYTF	TGTGCTAGTGGTCACGGGTCCAAGAACTATGGCTACACCTTC
many	TRBV3-1	TRBD1	TRBJ1-6	CASRAGTGDSPLHF	TGTGCCAGCAGAGCCGGGACAGGGGATTCACCCCTCCACTTT
many	TRBV11-3	-	TRBJ2-3	CASSLDEGDTQYF	TGTGCCAGCAGCTTAGACGAGGGGGATACGCAGTATTTT
many	TRBV6-2/TRBV6-3	-	TRBJ2-5	CASSRRDPLGETQYF	TGTGCCAGCAGTCGCCGGGACCCCCTAGGGGAGACCCAGTACTTC
many	TRBV7-2	-	TRBJ2-7	CASSRESRQYF	TGTGCCAGCAGCCGAGAGAGCCGGCAGTACTTC
many	TRBV20-1	-	TRBJ2-1	CSASSSPYNEQFF	TGCAGTGCTAGTTCTTCCCCATACAATGAGCAGTTCTTC
many	TRBV25-1	-	TRBJ2-2	CASSYGGAGELFF	TGTGCCAGCAGTTACGGAGGGGCCGGGGAGCTGTTTTTT
many	TRBV30	-	TRBJ1-1	CAWSVRGDTEAFF	TGTGCCTGGAGTGTAAGGGGTGACACTGAAGCTTTCTTT
-	TRBV6-2/TRBV6-3	TRBD1	TRBJ1-6	CASSYRTGGNSPLHF	TGTGCCAGCAGTTACAGGACAGGGGGTAATTCACCCCTCCACTTT
-	TRBV7-9	TRBD2	TRBJ2-1	CASSASGRARNEQFF	TGTGCCAGCAGCGCCAGCGGGAGGGCCCGCAATGAGCAGTTCTTC
many	TRBV6-1	-	TRBJ1-1	CASNAEGVGEAFF	TGTGCCAGCAATGCAGAAGGGGTGGGTGAAGCTTTCTTT
few	TRBV20-1	TRBD1	TRBJ1-6	CSARGTGYNSPLHF	TGCAGTGCTAGAGGGACAGGGTATAATTCACCCCTCCACTTT
-	TRBV12-5	-	TRBJ1-6	CASGLVLGETNSPLHF	TGTGCTAGTGGTTTGGTACTAGGGGAAACCAATTCACCCCTCCACTTT
-	TRBV13	-	TRBJ2-5	CASSPVGTLRQETQYF	TGTGCCAGCAGCCCGGTAGGGACTCTACGCCAAGAGACCCAGTACTTC
many	TRBV12-3/TRBV12-4	TRBD1	TRBJ2-1	CASRATGFLNEQFF	TGTGCCAGCAGGGCGACAGGGTTTTTAAATGAGCAGTTCTTC
many	TRBV24-1	-	TRBJ2-2	CATSDPTDGELFF	TGTGCCACCAGTGACCCGACGGACGGGGAGCTGTTTTTT
many	TRBV19	TRBD1	TRBJ2-3	CASRRSTGITTDTQYF	TGTGCCAGTAGGCGATCGACAGGGATAACCACAGATACGCAGTATTTT
-	TRBV14	TRBD2	TRBJ2-7	CASKEGLAGVEQYF	TGTGCCAGCAAAGAAGGGCTAGCGGGAGTAGAGCAGTACTTC
many	TRBV20-1	TRBD1	TRBJ1-1	CSARRGQGNTEAFF	TGCAGTGCTAGGAGAGGACAGGGAAATACTGAAGCTTTCTTT
few	TRBV27	TRBD1	TRBJ2-1	CASSSLDRVFDEQFF	TGTGCCAGCAGTTCATTGGACAGGGTATTCGATGAGCAGTTCTTC
many	TRBV2	-	TRBJ2-5	CASSEQSAAPETQYF	TGTGCCAGCAGTGAACAATCAGCAGCTCCGGAGACCCAGTACTTC
-	TRBV20-1	TRBD1	TRBJ1-1	CSAPGTGVNTEAFF	TGCAGTGCTCCCGGGACAGGGGTGAACACTGAAGCTTTCTTT
many	TRBV20-1	TRBD1	TRBJ1-5	CSAVRSGTGNQPQHF	TGCAGTGCTGTTAGATCCGGGACAGGGAATCAGCCCCAGCATTTT
many	TRBV28	TRBD1	TRBJ1-1	CASSPPTGGPREAFF	TGTGCCAGCAGTCCCCCCACAGGGGGCCCCCGAGAAGCTTTCTTT
few	TRBV4-2	-	TRBJ2-1	CASSHPGLGNEQFF	TGTGCCAGCAGCCACCCGGGGCTCGGCAATGAGCAGTTCTTC
few	TRBV6-6	-	TRBJ1-4	CASSYSGRRNNEKLFF	TGTGCCAGCAGTTACTCCGGTCGGCGAAATAATGAAAAACTGTTTTTT
many	TRBV20-1	-	TRBJ1-2	CSAAGSRDGYTF	TGCAGTGCCGCAGGCTCTCGTGATGGCTACACCTTC
-	TRBV12-3/TRBV12-4	TRBD1	TRBJ1-1	CASSLAPGQGETEAFF	TGTGCCAGCAGTCTCGCCCCGGGACAGGGCGAGACTGAAGCTTTCTTT